This TCR beta chain was observed in a study of OX40 agonist ivuxolimab in advanced cancers. Context from the whole study: Ivuxolimab was an agonistic, fully human IgG2 monoclonal antibody directed against OX40 (CD134), a costimulatory receptor. Intravenous ivuxolimab was administered to patients every 2 weeks at six dose levels: 0.01, 0.1, 0.3, 1.5, 3 and 10 mg/kg. Among the approximately 50 dose-escalation patients, about 19 had hepatocellular carcinoma, approximately 15 melanoma, 9 renal cell carcinoma and 9 head and neck cancer. In the dose-escalation cohort, around 80% of patients were male, and the mean age was roughly 56 years with a range of roughly 20 to 79. Prior anti-PD-1, anti-PD-L1 or anti-CTLA-4 therapy was permitted, and checkpoint inhibitors had been received by roughly two fifths of dose-escalation patients. Partial responses occurred in three dose-escalation patients: two with cutaneous melanoma and one with hepatocellular carcinoma. Peripheral TCRbeta sequencing aimed to test whether ivuxolimab altered TCR sequence diversity and caused clonal T-cell expansion. The monotherapy dose-escalation portion (N ≈ 52 patients) of the phase I ivuxolimab trial is reported in the paper.

Comment on this clone: The antigen it binds to is not known. Qualities for individual bases were not recorded, and no much larger clone is one base off.

General study outcomes and caveats: In the 0.1-3.0 mg/kg groups, partial responders were among the patients with the lowest normalized peripheral clonal expansion, particularly in CD8+ T cells. The antigen specificity of the peripheral T cells that underwent clonal expansion was not determined. Clonal expansion of both CD4+ and CD8+ blood T cells was observed from baseline to week 6 at doses 0.1 to 3.0 mg/kg. Low levels of normalized T-cell clonal expansion were also shown by some nonresponding patients. On average, CD8+ T cells showed more expanded clones than CD4+ T cells after ivuxolimab.

The trial excluded patients who had a history of autoimmune disease or were on systemic immunosuppression. Peripheral blood for TCR sequencing was collected from all dose cohorts at baseline, on cycle 4 day 1, and on cycle 7 day 1. The samples were drawn from a first-in-human, open-label, multicenter phase I dose-escalation trial of ivuxolimab. Adults with locally advanced or metastatic head and neck squamous cell, hepatocellular, melanoma or renal cell carcinoma were enrolled in the trial. Before TCR sequencing, CD4+ T cells and CD8+ T cells were sorted from peripheral blood as separate populations. To sequence the TCRbeta CDR3 region, genomic DNA was isolated from the sorted cells. The immunoSEQ Assay was used for sequencing of TCRbeta CDR3 regions. TCRdb limited this immuneACCESS table to in-frame rearrangements with V and J called. A share of clones is missing; checked studies link under half to unresolved V genes, and the rest is unexplained. A total of 77,000 or so clones appear in this sample, roughly 91% of them only once. The ten largest make up about 0.32% of the sample.

This clonotype was sampled from an adult with an advanced solid tumor such as melanoma, head and neck, liver or kidney cancer. The specimen comprised CD4+ or CD8+ T cells sorted from blood, sampled in a trial of the OX40 agonist ivuxolimab.

The CDR3 protein sequence reads: CATSRGRGTEAFF. The sequence in DNA is TGTGCCACCAGCAGGGGTCGGGGCACTGAAGCTTTCTTT. The chain was built from TRBV15 and TRBJ1-1, with the identity of the D gene unclear. The CDR3 measures 13 amino acids from cysteine to phenylalanine. Only the CDR3 DNA is retained, 39 bases long and in frame from the first base. Relative to germline, V is 3 bases shorter and J is 4 bases shorter, with 9 bases between their ends. Per the germline V gene (reference sequence), LNHNV is the CDR1 and YYDKDF is the CDR2.